This is a list of T cell receptor beta chains from one sample in a study of cytomegalovirus exposure and HLA in healthy donors. The method was immunoSEQ multiplex PCR; TCRdb's version includes in-frame clones alone and lacks a portion of them. Of roughly 140,000 clones listed, about 75% are singletons. The sequenced material came from PBMCs. These receptors all stem from a woman aged 25 to 39 in good health and CMV-seronegative. Both conserved end residues are part of each CDR3. The order of the fields is clone size, D gene, J gene, V gene, CDR3 DNA, CDR3 protein. A D gene is named only where the DNA matches it firmly. Clone size is shown for a subset of rows, as once, few, many or a class of expanded clone.

>few|NA|TRBJ2-7|TRBV11-3
TGTGCCAGCAGCCCAGGTGTGGACTACGAGCAGTACTTC
CASSPGVDYEQYF
>NA|TRBD1|TRBJ1-5|TRBV10-3
TGTGCCACACAAGACAGGGGAGTTTCCAATCAGCCCCAGCATTTT
CATQDRGVSNQPQHF
>NA|TRBD1|TRBJ1-1|TRBV27
TGTGCCAGCAGGGACCCTCAGGGGGCGGCTGAAGCTTTCTTT
CASRDPQGAAEAFF
>NA|NA|TRBJ1-4|TRBV7-9
TGTGCCAGCAGCCCACAGCAGTATAATGAAAAACTGTTTTTT
CASSPQQYNEKLFF
>NA|TRBD2|TRBJ2-1|TRBV27
TGTGCCAGCTTCCCCCGGGCCCTAGCGGGGATATACAATGAGCAGTTCTTC
CASFPRALAGIYNEQFF
>NA|TRBD2|TRBJ2-1|TRBV9
TGTGCCAGCAGCGTGGGGGGGTCGTACTACAATGAGCAGTTCTTC
CASSVGGSYYNEQFF
>NA|NA|TRBJ1-4|TRBV9
TGTGCCAGCAGCGCCGGGGGGGGAACTCACGAAAAACTGTTTTTT
CASSAGGGTHEKLFF
>NA|TRBD1|TRBJ1-1|TRBV6-1
TGTGCCAGCAGTGTTCGACAGGGGCGGGTAACGAACACTGAAGCTTTCTTT
CASSVRQGRVTNTEAFF
>NA|NA|TRBJ2-3|TRBV5-4
TGTGCCAGCAGCTTCGTCGGGGTAAGCACAGATACGCAGTATTTT
CASSFVGVSTDTQYF
>once|TRBD2|TRBJ2-1|TRBV6-4
TGTGCCAGCAGTTCCTCTTCTGGGGGAACGGGGGGTGAGCAGTTCTTC
CASSSSSGGTGGEQFF
>few|TRBD2|TRBJ2-7|TRBV6-6
TGTGCCAGCAGGGGGAGGGCCTCCTACGAGCAGTACTTC
CASRGRASYEQYF
>few|NA|TRBJ1-1|TRBV5-4
TGTGCCAGCAGCTCCTTGGTCGCCAGTAACACTGAAGCTTTCTTT
CASSSLVASNTEAFF
>NA|NA|TRBJ2-7|TRBV10-2
TGCGCCAGCAGTGAGGCGGCAACCGAGCAGTACTTC
CASSEAATEQYF
>NA|NA|TRBJ2-3|TRBV2
TGTGCCAGCAGCCTAAAACGAGAGGGTACGCAGTATTTT
CASSLKREGTQYF
>NA|TRBD1|TRBJ2-7|TRBV13
TGTGCCAGCAGCTTCGGACAGGCAGACGAGCAGTACTTC
CASSFGQADEQYF
>NA|NA|TRBJ1-2|TRBV5-5
TGTGCCAGCAGCTACGGGACTGTCTCTGGCTACACCTTC
CASSYGTVSGYTF
>few|NA|TRBJ1-3|TRBV10-3
TGTGCCATCAGTGAGTACGACAACGGGAGAGGAAACACCATATATTTT
CAISEYDNGRGNTIYF
>once|NA|TRBJ1-2|TRBV28
TGTGCCAGCAGTTCCTTGGGGGGGGCTAACTATGGCTACACCTTC
CASSSLGGANYGYTF
>NA|TRBD1|TRBJ1-5|TRBV10-2
TGCGCCAGCAGTCACGTCCCGGGACAGGATCAGCCCCAGCATTTT
CASSHVPGQDQPQHF
>NA|TRBD1|TRBJ1-3|TRBV10-3
TGTGCCATCAGCGGGACAGGGAACGGAAACACCATATATTTT
CAISGTGNGNTIYF
>few|NA|TRBJ1-2|TRBV5-1
TGCGCCAGCAGCTTCCCAGGGGATTACTATGGCTACACCTTC
CASSFPGDYYGYTF
>once|NA|TRBJ2-2|TRBV5-1
TGCGCCAGCAGCTTGGAACAGGTGTTAAGCGGGGAGCTGTTTTTT
CASSLEQVLSGELFF
>NA|TRBD2|TRBJ2-5|TRBV2
TGTGCCAGCGTGGGACTAGCAGGCGAGACCCAGTACTTC
CASVGLAGETQYF
>NA|NA|TRBJ1-2|TRBV5-5
TGTGCCAGCAGCTTAGATAGCGCTAACTATGGCTACACCTTC
CASSLDSANYGYTF
>NA|TRBD2|TRBJ2-5|TRBV6-1
TGTGCCAGGGGGGGGACTATTGGAGAGACCCAGTACTTC
CARGGTIGETQYF
>NA|NA|TRBJ1-2|TRBV7-3
TGTGCCAGCAGCCATGACCGGGACAACCCATGGTATGGCTACACCTTC
CASSHDRDNPWYGYTF
>NA|NA|TRBJ1-2|TRBV5-4
TGTGCCAGCAGCCAGGGTGGCGGCTATGGCTACACCTTC
CASSQGGGYGYTF
>NA|NA|TRBJ1-5|TRBV4-1
TGCGCCAGCAGCCAAGATGAGGGTTTTAATCAGCCCCAGCATTTT
CASSQDEGFNQPQHF
>NA|NA|TRBJ2-7|TRBV10-3
TGTGCCATCAGTGAGTCCAACCTAGGGGGATTGAGCTCCTACGAGCAGTACTTC
CAISESNLGGLSSYEQYF
>NA|TRBD1|TRBJ1-2|TRBV20-1
TGCAGTCGGGACAGGGACTATGGCTACACCTTC
CSRDRDYGYTF
>NA|NA|TRBJ1-6|TRBV9
TGTGCCAGCAGCGGGACAGTAGTTCCTAATTCACCCCTCCACTTT
CASSGTVVPNSPLHF
>NA|TRBD1|TRBJ2-5|TRBV5-5
TGTGCCAGCAGCTTGGCCCCGGACAGGGTTTTGGCTGAGACCCAGTACTTC
CASSLAPDRVLAETQYF
>NA|NA|TRBJ1-1|TRBV28
TGTGCCAGCAGTTTTGAGATGAACACTGAAGCTTTCTTT
CASSFEMNTEAFF
>once|NA|TRBJ1-1|TRBV18
TGTGCCAGCTCACCACCGATCGTGTACAGGGCGAACACTGAAGCTTTCTTT
CASSPPIVYRANTEAFF
>NA|NA|TRBJ2-1|TRBV15
TGTGCCACCAGCAGAGATGACGGACTCTATTACAATGAGCAGTTCTTC
CATSRDDGLYYNEQFF
>NA|NA|TRBJ1-1|TRBV2
TGTGCCAGCAGCTCAGCCAGGACAGAGAACACTGAAGCTTTCTTT
CASSSARTENTEAFF
>few|TRBD1|TRBJ2-7|TRBV5-1
TGCGCCAGCAGCGCGGACAGGGGGCTCGCTCAGGTGACATACGAGCAGTACTTC
CASSADRGLAQVTYEQYF
>once|TRBD1|TRBJ2-7|TRBV4-1
TGCGCCAGCAGCCAAGATATGGGACAGGGGAACTGGGAGCAGTACTTC
CASSQDMGQGNWEQYF
>NA|NA|TRBJ1-5|TRBV2
TGTGCCAGCATCCAGGGTAGCAATCAGCCCCAGCATTTT
CASIQGSNQPQHF
>NA|NA|TRBJ2-5|TRBV2
TGTGCCAGTAAGGTGAGGGGGTCGGCCCAAGAGACCCAGTACTTC
CASKVRGSAQETQYF